This TCR beta chain was recorded in a study of patients and donors after allogeneic stem cell transplantation. The germline CDR1 and CDR2 sequences are DFQATT and SNEGSKA (reference sequence). This CDR3 comprises 17 residues. Trimming took off 1 base at V and 1 base at J, with 14 bases between the two ends. TCRdb reanalysed the RT-PCR reads using MiXCR and keeps one entry per CDR3 protein. The profile shows hundreds of thousands of distinct CDR3 sequences, about a sixth of them singletons. Sequenced sample: blood, either unsorted or a sorted T cell fraction (not recorded which). J is TRBJ2-6 and V is TRBV20-1; D not resolved. The clonotype comes from a human donor who was either an allogeneic HSCT recipient or a stem cell or donor lymphocyte infusion donor (not recorded which). It is not recorded whose cells these are; they may come from a transplant donor. CDR3 sequence (DNA): TGCAGTGCTAGAGCCCTCACCGGAAATTCTGGGGCCAACGTCCTGACTTTC. This encodes CSARALTGNSGANVLTF.